This T cell receptor beta chain was identified in a study of radiotherapy plus CTLA-4 blockade in lung cancer. In the study overall: Disease control was present in 30% to 35% of patients, and objective responses in 15% to 20%.

About this clone itself: The antigen is not known.

Alongside CTLA-4 blockade with ipilimumab, patients with chemo-refractory metastatic non-small-cell lung cancer received focal radiation. Findings and limits, study-wide: After radiotherapy and ipilimumab, tumor-derived clones expanded in peripheral blood. According to reports, early shifts in blood T cell clones, alongside interferon-beta, forecast response most accurately.

The CDR3 is 13 amino acids. The germline V and J ends were trimmed by 0 bases and 4 bases, with 4 bases remaining between them. CDR1 and CDR2 (germline): SGHRS, YFSETQ. Assay: immunoSEQ multiplex PCR; the TCRdb copy retains only in-frame clones and omits some. This repertoire shows tens of thousands of clones, more than 65% found once; its top ten account for around 8.9%. The receptor was isolated from a human donor with non-small cell lung cancer who had stable disease on radiotherapy plus ipilimumab. Sample: peripheral blood, taken from a patient treated with radiotherapy plus ipilimumab. This chain connects TRBV5-1 to TRBJ1-4, with D unresolved. The DNA of the CDR3 is TGCGCCAGCAGCTTGGACGGTAATGAAAAACTGTTTTTT. It specifies CASSLDGNEKLFF.